This entry lists 32 T cell receptor beta chains sequenced from one sample in a study of cytomegalovirus exposure and HLA in healthy donors. PCR primers comprised 60 Vbeta and 13 Jbeta primers. Assay used: immunoSEQ multiplex PCR; TCRdb lists only in-frame clones, some missing. The sample lists about 110,000 clones, over 75% occurring once. The source material was PBMCs. The receptors originated from a woman in her late teens or twenties in good health and CMV-seronegative.

J is TRBJ2-7 and V is TRBV5-1; 9 bases fit TRBD1. This CDR3 has 14 residues. Germline CDR1 and CDR2: SGHRS and YFSETQ. Trimming cost V 3 bases and J 5 bases; bases outside gene matches: 6. The DNA for the CDR3 is TGCGCCAGCAGCTCCACAGGGGGCTTAAACGAGCAGTACTTC. It yields the protein CASSSTGGLNEQYF.

J is TRBJ2-7 and V is TRBV6-1; D perhaps matches TRBD2 (7 bases). CDR3 length equals 15 residues. CDR1 is MNHNS, CDR2 SASEGT, per germline. V was clipped by 3 bases and J by 4 bases, with 16 bases between them. The DNA for the CDR3 is TGTGCCAGCAGTGATCCCAAGGGGGGGGCTTACGAGCAGTACTTC. Protein sequence: CASSDPKGGAYEQYF.

The rearrangement links TRBV7-9 to TRBJ1-1; possible D gene TRBD1, 6 bases. This CDR3 contains 14 residues. Trimming removed 7 bases at V and 5 bases at J, with 17 bases between. Germline CDR1 and CDR2: SEHNR and FQNEAQ (reference sequence). CDR3 sequence: CASNTGSLGTEAFF. The CDR3 DNA sequence: TGTGCCAGCAATACAGGGAGTTTGGGTACTGAAGCTTTCTTT.

This clone was detected once. CDR3 in amino acids: CASSIPDRGENQPQHF. CDR3 nucleotides: TGTGCCAGTAGTATCCCGGACAGGGGTGAAAATCAGCCCCAGCATTTT. V gene TRBV19 combines with J gene TRBJ1-5, with 9 nucleotides matching TRBD1. Germline lookup yields CDR1 LNHDA and CDR2 SQIVND (reference sequence). The ends lost 3 bases at V and 4 bases at J; junction bases unmatched: 7. This CDR3 has 16 amino acids.

This clone turned up a few times. This rearrangement joins TRBV6-5 to TRBJ1-4; 7 nucleotides line up with TRBD1. This CDR3 has 16 residues. The ends lost 4 bases at V and 0 bases at J; junction bases unmatched: 5. Germline loops: CDR1 MNHEY, CDR2 SVGAGI. CDR3 DNA: TGTGCCAGCAGTTCTCGTCAGGGGGCAACTAATGAAAAACTGTTTTTT. Residues: CASSSRQGATNEKLFF.

This clone appeared a single time. The V call is TRBV18, the J call TRBJ2-7, with 12 positions matching TRBD2. The CDR3 length is 14 residues. The J segment lost 4 bases and the V segment lost 4 bases, leaving 2 bases of the junction unmatched. CDR1 KGHSH and CDR2 LQKENI come from the germline V gene. The CDR3 region has the DNA TGTGCCAGCTCACAGGGACTAGCGGGTTACGAGCAGTACTTC. Protein sequence: CASSQGLAGYEQYF.

The chain combines TRBV4-2 with TRBJ1-4; a weak D match, TRBD1 (6 bases). The germline V and J ends were trimmed by 3 bases and 13 bases, with 12 bases remaining between them. The CDR3 runs to 12 residues. Germline CDR1 is LGHNA and CDR2 is YNFKEQ. This CDR3 reads CASSHPTGPLFF. For the CDR3, the DNA is TGTGCCAGCAGCCATCCGACAGGCCCACTGTTTTTT.

The chain uses TRBV11-3 and TRBJ2-2; TRBD2 aligns across 11 bases. The V segment lost 0 bases and the J segment 2 bases; nucleotides outside the gene matches: 8. This CDR3 has 19 amino acids. Germline lookup yields CDR1 SGHNT and CDR2 YENEEA. The CDR3 spells CASSLESGGLAENTGELFF. CDR3 bases: TGTGCCAGCAGCTTAGAAAGCGGGGGACTAGCGGAAAACACCGGGGAGCTGTTTTTT.

V is TRBV27 and J is TRBJ2-2, with 9 positions matching TRBD1. CDR3 size: 13 residues. Germline V lookup: CDR1 MNHEY, CDR2 SMNVEV (reference sequence). V shed 2 bases and J 13 bases; nucleotides not matched to a gene: 5. The CDR3 spells CASSLTGGGRLFF. The CDR3 DNA sequence: TGTGCCAGCAGTTTAACAGGGGGCGGAAGGCTGTTTTTT.

This chain joins TRBV28 and TRBJ1-4, with TRBD1 matching over 7 bases. The CDR3 runs to 13 residues. The V and J ends lost 6 bases and 3 bases, in that order; junction bases with no gene match: 1. Germline CDR1 is MDHEN and CDR2 is SYDVKM. CDR3 amino acids: CASRGTANEKLFF. DNA for the CDR3: TGTGCCAGCAGGGGGACAGCTAATGAAAAACTGTTTTTT.

The V gene is TRBV27, the J gene TRBJ1-5; D is undetermined. V lost 7 bases and J lost 8, with 12 bases in between. Germline CDR1 reads MNHEY; CDR2 reads SMNVEV (reference sequence). This CDR3 contains 12 residues. The CDR3 DNA reads TGTGCCAGCACCCACCCCGGGGAGCCCCAGCATTTT. Its translation: CASTHPGEPQHF.

This rearrangement joins TRBV18 to TRBJ2-1, with TRBD2 matching 10 bases. This CDR3 comprises 14 residues. The germline gives CDR1 KGHSH, CDR2 LQKENI. V gave up 3 bases and J gave up 5 bases; unmatched junction bases: 1. The CDR3: CASSPGLADNEQFF. The CDR3 DNA reads TGTGCCAGCTCACCTGGACTAGCGGACAATGAGCAGTTCTTC.

V usage is TRBV11-3 and J usage is TRBJ1-1, with D possibly matching TRBD1 (5 bases). Germline V gives CDR1 SGHNT, CDR2 YENEEA. Between the trimmed V and J ends, which lost 8 bases and 0 bases, there was a span of 13 bases. This CDR3 has 14 residues. CDR3 DNA sequence: TGTGCCAGCGCCGACAGATTCATGAACACTGAAGCTTTCTTT. Its translation is CASADRFMNTEAFF.

This chain joins TRBV5-6 and TRBJ1-6, with TRBD1 matching over 7 bases. The germline CDR1 and CDR2 sequences are SGHDT and YYEEEE. V gave up 3 bases and J gave up 7 bases; unmatched junction bases: 4. The CDR3 is 14 residues long. For the CDR3, the DNA is TGTGCCAGCAGCTGGGGGACAGCCAATTCACCCCTCCACTTT. Translating gives CASSWGTANSPLHF.

The V call is TRBV29-1, the J call TRBJ2-1, with 9 bases fitting TRBD1. Germline V gene data show CDR1 as SQVTM and CDR2 as ANQGSEA. Trimming at V came to 8 bases and at J to 8 bases, leaving 10 bases not matched to a gene. This CDR3 spans 13 amino acids. The CDR3 loop reads CSSRDRAMDEQFF. The DNA of the CDR3 is TGCAGCTCCCGGGACAGGGCAATGGATGAGCAGTTCTTC.

The chain joins TRBV11-3 to TRBJ1-1; D might be TRBD1 (5 bases). The CDR3 spans 13 residues. V shed 10 bases and J shed 1 base, with 13 bases lying between them. Germline assignment: CDR1 SGHNT and CDR2 YENEEA. CDR3 nucleotides: TGTGCCACCAGAAATACAGGGAACACTGAAGCTTTCTTT. Protein sequence: CATRNTGNTEAFF.

For this clone: One junction end disagrees with the germline gene, perhaps due to a read error. This rearrangement joins TRBV30 to TRBJ1-1; TRBD1 matches at 7 bases. The germline CDR1 and CDR2 sequences are GTSNPN and SVGIG (reference sequence). This CDR3 has 14 amino acids. The CDR3 coding sequence is TGTGCCTGGAGTGTCCGACAGGGTAACATTGAAGCTTTCTTT. This translates into CAWSVRQGNIEAFF.

This clone was found a few times. This chain uses TRBV27 with TRBJ2-1; the match to TRBD2 covers 8 bases. Looked up from germline, CDR1 is MNHEY and CDR2 is SMNVEV (reference sequence). The CDR3 contains 14 residues. Trimming at V came to 5 bases and at J to 3 bases, leaving 3 bases not matched to a gene. The chain's CDR3 is CASSQLADYNEQFF. The CDR3 DNA sequence: TGTGCCAGCAGTCAACTAGCGGACTACAATGAGCAGTTCTTC.

V gene TRBV10-3 combines with J gene TRBJ2-7; possible D gene TRBD2, 6 bases. Germline V gives CDR1 ENHRY, CDR2 SYGVKD. This CDR3 region has 12 residues. V was cut by 10 bases and J by 2 bases, with 12 bases left in between. In DNA, the CDR3 is TGTGCCAGCTCCGGGAGTACCTACGAGCAGTACTTC. Amino acid sequence: CASSGSTYEQYF.

In its sample, this clone was seen a few times. The CDR3 coding sequence is TGTGCCAGCAGCCTTACAACTGAAGCTTTCTTT. This translates into CASSLTTEAFF. The chain is built from TRBV4-2 and TRBJ1-1; no clear D. The V end lost 4 bases, the J end lost 5 bases, and 5 bases lay between the germline ends. Germline V gene sequence: CDR1 LGHNA, CDR2 YNFKEQ. The CDR3 extends over 11 amino acids.

V and J are TRBV11-2 and TRBJ1-1; D call uncertain. V was trimmed by 1 base and J by 1 base, leaving 4 bases between them. The CDR3 runs 13 residues. The V gene's germline CDR1 is SGHAT and CDR2 FQNNGV. The CDR3: CASSLGRNTEAFF. The CDR3 coding sequence is TGTGCCAGCAGCTTAGGCAGGAACACTGAAGCTTTCTTT.

About this clone itself: The junction and the germline gene differ at one end; a read error may be behind it. This chain connects TRBV7-9 to TRBJ1-2; possible D gene TRBD1, 5 bases. CDR3 length equals 13 residues. From germline, CDR1 is SEHNR and CDR2 FQNEAQ (reference sequence). The CDR3: CSSSLPGNYGYTF. The CDR3 bases are TGTTCCAGCAGCTTACCAGGGAACTATGGCTACACCTTC.

The chain recombines TRBV9 with TRBJ2-2; 11 nucleotides match TRBD2. V dropped 0 bases and J dropped 2; count of bases not matched to a gene: 9. The CDR3 has 19 residues. Germline CDR1 SGDLS, CDR2 YYNGEE. This CDR3 is CASSVGSMGLAVNTGELFF. CDR3 sequence (DNA): TGTGCCAGCAGCGTAGGATCTATGGGACTAGCGGTTAACACCGGGGAGCTGTTTTTT.

The chain combines TRBV25-1 with TRBJ2-5; D perhaps matches TRBD1 (6 bases). The J call may be wrong; the DNA end is better matched by TRBJ2-7. Germline CDR1 MGHDK, CDR2 SYGVNS. This CDR3 spans 13 amino acids. CDR3 coding DNA: TGTGCCAGCAGTGATTCGGACAGATACGAGCAGTACTTC. Its protein is CASSDSDRYEQYF.

This rearrangement joins TRBV6-5 to TRBJ1-3, with D unresolved. V was cut by 2 bases and J by 3 bases, with 11 bases left in between. The CDR3 sequence is 15 residues long. The germline gives CDR1 MNHEY, CDR2 SVGAGI. CDR3 DNA sequence: TGTGCCAGCAGTTACAATGAGGCAGATGGAAACACCATATATTTT. Amino acid sequence: CASSYNEADGNTIYF.

The CDR3 coding sequence is TGTGCCAGCAGTTTGGCAGGGGGCGTTTCTCAGCCCCAGCATTTT. It encodes CASSLAGGVSQPQHF. The genes are TRBV28 and TRBJ1-5, with TRBD1 matching over 8 bases. J was trimmed by 6 bases and V by 3 bases; bases with no gene match: 7. Germline CDR1 MDHEN, CDR2 SYDVKM. The CDR3 has 15 residues.

The rearrangement uses TRBV6-1 and TRBJ1-1; D may be TRBD1 (6 bases). The CDR3 loop spans 12 amino acids. The germline CDR1 and CDR2 sequences are MNHNS and SASEGT. The V gene lost 5 bases and the J gene lost 11 bases, with 15 bases spanning the gap. CDR3 amino acids: CASSQPTGSAFF. DNA of the CDR3: TGTGCCAGCAGTCAACCTACAGGGTCCGCTTTCTTT.

V gene TRBV18 combines with J gene TRBJ2-5, with D uncertain. Germline CDR1 KGHSH, CDR2 LQKENI. This CDR3 spans 11 amino acids. The V end was cut by 3 bases, the J end by 5 bases, with 4 bases between. The CDR3 spells CASSPSETQYF. The CDR3 nucleotides read TGTGCCAGCTCACCCTCCGAGACCCAGTACTTC.

This clone occurred once. This chain connects TRBV29-1 to TRBJ2-1; D gene ambiguous. V lost 6 bases, J lost 1 base, and 13 bases lay in between. Germline CDR1 SQVTM, CDR2 ANQGSEA. The CDR3 loop spans 14 amino acids. This chain's CDR3 is CSVFGPSSYNEQFF. The CDR3 bases are TGCAGCGTCTTTGGCCCATCTTCCTACAATGAGCAGTTCTTC.

The CDR3 reads CASSFINYEQYF. As DNA, the CDR3 is TGTGCCAGCAGTTTTATAAATTACGAGCAGTACTTC. The chain couples TRBV28 to TRBJ2-7, with D uncertain. CDR1 MDHEN and CDR2 SYDVKM come from the germline V gene. V shed 3 bases and J shed 4 bases, with 7 bases lying between them. The CDR3 runs 12 residues.

This chain uses TRBV5-4 with TRBJ1-2; 9 bases map to TRBD1. The CDR3 sequence is 15 residues long. Germline V gene lookup returns CDR1 SGHNT and CDR2 YYREEE (reference sequence). Germline trimming cut 4 bases from V and 8 bases from J; bases unmatched to any gene: 12. CDR3 coding DNA: TGTGCCAGCAGCGCAACGGGGACAGGGCTACTGGGCTACACCTTC. This translates into CASSATGTGLLGYTF.

In DNA, the CDR3 is TGTGCCAGCAGCTTCGACAGGGGCACGGGGTATGGCTACACCTTC. Translated, it gives CASSFDRGTGYGYTF. The chain couples TRBV7-8 to TRBJ1-2; 8 positions agree with TRBD1. The germline CDR1 and CDR2 sequences are SGHVS and FQNEAQ. CDR3 length: 15 amino acids. The V segment lost 3 bases and the J segment 5 bases; nucleotides outside the gene matches: 8.